These T cell receptor beta chains were read from a single sample in a study of blood T cell repertoires in COVID-19. Sequenced by immunoSEQ multiplex PCR; TCRdb stores in-frame clones only, minus some. The sample yields under 150,000 clones, roughly 83% seen once. Sequences were obtained from peripheral blood. These receptors came from a woman aged 80 or over with acute or convalescent COVID-19. Each CDR3 is given with its conserved first and last residue. A D gene is named only where the DNA matches it firmly. The size entry is marked missing in some rows and otherwise reads once, few, many or a size class.

D gene,CDR3 length,V gene,J gene,clone size,CDR3 DNA,CDR3 protein
-,15,TRBV2,TRBJ1-4,few,TGTGCCAGCAGTGAAACCGAGGGAGTCGGGGAAAAACTGTTTTTT,CASSETEGVGEKLFF
-,14,TRBV29-1,TRBJ2-5,-,TGCAGCGTTGCCCCGACAGGTCTTCGGGAGACCCAGTACTTC,CSVAPTGLRETQYF
-,14,TRBV21-1,TRBJ1-1,-,TGTGCCAGCACCCCGTGGGGGGGGGACACTGAAGCTTTCTTT,CASTPWGGDTEAFF
TRBD1,16,TRBV2,TRBJ1-1,-,TGTGCCAGCAGTATGTTCCAGGGGGTAGATAACACTGAAGCTTTCTTT,CASSMFQGVDNTEAFF
TRBD2,15,TRBV7-2,TRBJ2-7,-,TGTGCCAGCAGCTTAGCGGGAGGGCAAACCTACGAGCAGTACTTC,CASSLAGGQTYEQYF
-,15,TRBV7-9,TRBJ1-5,few,TGTGCCAGCAGCTTTGGGGGAGGGTCCAATCAGCCCCAGCATTTT,CASSFGGGSNQPQHF
-,16,TRBV5-6,TRBJ2-3,-,TGTGCCAGCAGCTTGGGGACAACGCTAGGTTCAGATACGCAGTATTTT,CASSLGTTLGSDTQYF
TRBD1,14,TRBV9,TRBJ1-5,-,TGTGCCAGCAGCGTAGGACAGGGTAGACAGCCCCAGCATTTT,CASSVGQGRQPQHF
-,16,TRBV19,TRBJ1-3,-,TGTGCCAGTAGTATTAACTCGGGAAGCTCTGGAAACACCATATATTTT,CASSINSGSSGNTIYF
TRBD2,16,TRBV24-1,TRBJ2-1,-,TGTGCCACCAGTGATTTAGCCAGCGGGAGGGACAATGAGCAGTTCTTC,CATSDLASGRDNEQFF
-,14,TRBV7-9,TRBJ2-7,-,TGTGCCAGCAGCTTAGGACAGGGAGGCTACGAGCAGTACTTC,CASSLGQGGYEQYF
-,14,TRBV25-1,TRBJ2-3,-,TGTGCCAGCAGACGGGACTTTAGCACAGATACGCAGTATTTT,CASRRDFSTDTQYF
TRBD1,15,TRBV7-6,TRBJ1-1,-,TGTGCCAGCAGCGGATACAGGGGGATGAACACTGAAGCTTTCTTT,CASSGYRGMNTEAFF
-,15,TRBV5-1,TRBJ1-2,few,TGCGCCAGCAGCTTGGATGGGGAGGTAATCTATGGCTACACCTTC,CASSLDGEVIYGYTF
TRBD2,20,TRBV12-5,TRBJ2-1,once,TGTGCTAGTGGTTTGGTACGACTAGCGGGAGGAATCGGGCCATACAATGAGCAGTTCTTC,CASGLVRLAGGIGPYNEQFF
-,15,TRBV7-9,TRBJ2-7,-,TGTGCCAGCAGCTTAGGTTCAGGTTCGTCCTACGAGCAGTACTTC,CASSLGSGSSYEQYF
TRBD1,15,TRBV27,TRBJ1-3,-,TGTGCCAGCAGTCTCACAGGGGGGGCTGGAAACACCATATATTTT,CASSLTGGAGNTIYF
TRBD2,16,TRBV18,TRBJ2-7,-,TGTGCCAGCTCACCCTTCCGATCTAGCGGGGCTTACGAGCAGTACTTC,CASSPFRSSGAYEQYF
-,12,TRBV6-2/TRBV6-3,TRBJ1-4,-,TGTGCCAGCAGTAGAAATGGGGGCGGACTGTTTTTT,CASSRNGGGLFF
TRBD1,14,TRBV5-1,TRBJ1-1,-,TGCGCCAGCAGCCTGTCCCGGACAGGCGTAAAAGCTTTCTTT,CASSLSRTGVKAFF
TRBD1,15,TRBV7-9,TRBJ1-2,-,TGTGCCAGCAGCTTAGGGCCAGGGGGTGGCGGTGGCTACACCTTC,CASSLGPGGGGGYTF
TRBD1,14,TRBV29-1,TRBJ1-1,-,TGCAGCGTACACAGACAGGGTACGGGCACTGAAGCTTTCTTT,CSVHRQGTGTEAFF
-,14,TRBV29-1,TRBJ2-7,-,TGCAGCGCCCTTGTCGGTGGGGGCAACTACGAGCAGTACTTC,CSALVGGGNYEQYF
-,15,TRBV6-2/TRBV6-3,TRBJ1-1,-,TGTGCCAGCAGCGAGTTGTCAGGGAGGGACACTGAAGCTTTCTTT,CASSELSGRDTEAFF
TRBD1,16,TRBV7-9,TRBJ2-1,-,TGTGCCAGCAGCTCTGAGGGACAGGGGGCGGGAGATGAGCAGTTCTTC,CASSSEGQGAGDEQFF
-,11,TRBV6-5,TRBJ1-1,once,TGTGCCAGCATCTCCGGAGTGAAAGCTTTCTTT,CASISGVKAFF
-,15,TRBV5-1,TRBJ1-4,-,TGCGCCAGCAGCCCGGGGGGCTCAACTAATGAAAAACTGTTTTTT,CASSPGGSTNEKLFF
-,15,TRBV27,TRBJ2-2,-,TGTGCCAGCAGCACTAGCTTAGTCGGCACCGGGGAGCTGTTTTTT,CASSTSLVGTGELFF
-,12,TRBV30,TRBJ2-3,-,TGTGCCTGGAGTGGGCGCACAGATACGCAGTATTTT,CAWSGRTDTQYF
TRBD1,14,TRBV6-6,TRBJ1-2,-,TGTGCCAGCAGCCCCAACACCGGGACAGGGGGCTACACCTTC,CASSPNTGTGGYTF
TRBD1,15,TRBV19,TRBJ1-2,few,TGTGCCAGTTTCGGAACAGGGGGTCGAGGAGGTGGCTACACCTTC,CASFGTGGRGGGYTF
TRBD1,16,TRBV19,TRBJ2-2,-,TGTGCCAGTAGTATCGGCCAGGGGGCGCCCACCGGGGAGCTGTTTTTT,CASSIGQGAPTGELFF
-,15,TRBV4-3,TRBJ1-5,few,TGCGCCAGCAGCCAAGATGCAGGTATGAAGCAGCCCCAGCATTTT,CASSQDAGMKQPQHF
-,16,TRBV4-1,TRBJ1-2,few,TGCGCCAGCAGCCAAGTTGCAACAGGGTCGGTCTATGGCTACACCTTC,CASSQVATGSVYGYTF
TRBD1,18,TRBV18,TRBJ1-6,-,TGTGCCAGCACAGACCGGGACAGGGGGAGCTCCTATAATTCACCCCTCCACTTT,CASTDRDRGSSYNSPLHF
TRBD2,15,TRBV30,TRBJ2-7,-,TGTGCCTGGAGTGTATGGACTAGCGGAGTGTACGAGCAGTACTTC,CAWSVWTSGVYEQYF
-,12,TRBV7-2,TRBJ2-7,-,TGTGCCAGCAGCTTACAGGGGTACGAGCAGTACTTC,CASSLQGYEQYF
TRBD1,15,TRBV4-3,TRBJ1-6,-,TGCGCCAGCAGCCACGGACAGGGTTTTAGTTCACCCCTCCACTTT,CASSHGQGFSSPLHF
-,14,TRBV19,TRBJ2-2,-,TGTGCCAGTAGTATTAGAGAATACCACCGGGAGCTGTTTTTT,CASSIREYHRELFF
-,14,TRBV27,TRBJ1-1,-,TGTGCCAGCAGTCGACAAGGGAGGGACACTGAAGCTTTCTTT,CASSRQGRDTEAFF
TRBD1,13,TRBV2,TRBJ1-6,-,TGTGCCAGCAATGGACAGGGAAATTCACCCCTCCACTTT,CASNGQGNSPLHF
TRBD1,15,TRBV3-1/TRBV3-2,TRBJ1-1,few,TGTGCCAGCAGCCCACGACAGGGGGTGGGCACTGAAGCTTTCTTT,CASSPRQGVGTEAFF
TRBD2,13,TRBV29-1,TRBJ2-1,-,TGCAGCGTTGAAGAAAGACTAGCCCATGAGCAGTTCTTC,CSVEERLAHEQFF
TRBD1,14,TRBV11-2,TRBJ2-5,-,TGTGCCAGCAGCTTAGGCAGGGGGTCGGAGACCCAGTACTTC,CASSLGRGSETQYF
-,14,TRBV10-2,TRBJ1-1,-,TGCGCCAGCATGTCGGCGGGCGGGACGCATGAAGCTTTCTTT,CASMSAGGTHEAFF
TRBD1,15,TRBV5-6,TRBJ2-7,-,TGTGCCAGCACCTGGGGACAGGGGCCTTCCTACGAGCAGTACTTC,CASTWGQGPSYEQYF
-,13,TRBV3-1/TRBV3-2,TRBJ2-7,-,TGTGCCAGCAGCCTGACAGCTTCCTACGAGCAGTACTTC,CASSLTASYEQYF
-,13,TRBV12-3/TRBV12-4,TRBJ1-5,-,TGTGCCACCAGGTTGGGCAGCAATCAGCCCCAGCATTTT,CATRLGSNQPQHF
-,14,TRBV3-1/TRBV3-2,TRBJ1-6,-,TGTGCCAGCAACCTGGAGGGGTTCAATTCACCCCTCCACTTT,CASNLEGFNSPLHF
TRBD2,17,TRBV19,TRBJ2-1,-,TGTGCCAGTAGTATAACTAGCGGGAGGACCCCCTACAATGAGCAGTTCTTC,CASSITSGRTPYNEQFF
-,15,TRBV7-2,TRBJ1-2,few,TGTGCCAGCAGCTTAGGTCCAGGGCAGGTATATGGCTACACCTTC,CASSLGPGQVYGYTF
-,14,TRBV9,TRBJ2-7,-,TGTGCCAGCAGCGGGGGCGGGGCTCCCTACGAGCAGTACTTC,CASSGGGAPYEQYF
TRBD1,16,TRBV5-4,TRBJ2-1,-,TGTGCCAGCAGCTTAAGGGACAGGGGGGCCTACAATGAGCAGTTCTTC,CASSLRDRGAYNEQFF
TRBD1,16,TRBV30,TRBJ1-6,-,TGTGCCTGGGGCACGAAGGGGGCCTCCTATAATTCACCCCTCCACTTT,CAWGTKGASYNSPLHF
TRBD2,19,TRBV13,TRBJ2-6,few,TGTGCCAGCAGCCGAGGCCGGGCTAGCGGAAACTCTGGGGCCAACGTCCTGACTTTC,CASSRGRASGNSGANVLTF
-,15,TRBV5-1,TRBJ1-6,-,TGCGCCAGCGCCACGACCGACCCTAGAGGCTCACCCCTCCACTTT,CASATTDPRGSPLHF
-,13,TRBV27,TRBJ1-1,-,TGTGCCAGCAGTTTCCGTAGGAACACTGAAGCTTTCTTT,CASSFRRNTEAFF
-,16,TRBV18,TRBJ1-4,-,TGTGCCAGCTCTCCGGTCCCCCGACAGACTAATGAAAAACTGTTTTTT,CASSPVPRQTNEKLFF
-,15,TRBV18,TRBJ2-1,-,TGTGCCAGCTCAATAAAGGGTCAGGGAAACAATGAGCAGTTCTTC,CASSIKGQGNNEQFF